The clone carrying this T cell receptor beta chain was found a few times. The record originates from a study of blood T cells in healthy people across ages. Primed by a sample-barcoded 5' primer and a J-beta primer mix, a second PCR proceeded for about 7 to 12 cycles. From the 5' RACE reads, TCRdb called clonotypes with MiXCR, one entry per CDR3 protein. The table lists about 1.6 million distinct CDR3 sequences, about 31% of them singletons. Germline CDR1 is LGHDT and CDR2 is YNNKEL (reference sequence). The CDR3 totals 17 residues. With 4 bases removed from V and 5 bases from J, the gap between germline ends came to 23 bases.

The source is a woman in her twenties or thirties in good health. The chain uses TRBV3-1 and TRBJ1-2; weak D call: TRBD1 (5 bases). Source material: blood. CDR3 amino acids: CASSPTGARAGQYGYTF. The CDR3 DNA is TGTGCCAGCAGCCCGACGGGAGCCCGAGCGGGGCAATATGGCTACACCTTC.